This TCR beta chain was found in a study of cytomegalovirus exposure and HLA in healthy donors. Study-level background: Researchers previously reported finding just under 120 million unique TCR beta sequences from around 200 million T cells.

The CDR3 is made up of 15 amino acids. V lost 0 bases and J lost 4; bases outside the gene matches: 4. Germline CDR1 and CDR2: SGHNT and YENEEA. Whole-study findings and limits: Donors belonging to an Asian-associated ancestry cluster reportedly showed fewer N-insertions in productive TCRs than the roughly 670-donor mean, according to what a later analysis found.

Note on this clone: Its antigen is unknown.

In the PCR, 60 Vbeta and 13 Jbeta primers were used. TCRdb keeps only in-frame clones here, not all; method: immunoSEQ multiplex PCR. The sample includes hundreds of thousands of clones, approximately 90% of them seen just once. The chain combines TRBV11-3 with TRBJ2-5; 8 bases line up with TRBD2. Sequencing was done on a sample of PBMCs. This clonotype was obtained from a woman between 18 and 29 years old in good health and CMV-seronegative. Here the CDR3 reads CASSLDGGVGETQYF. The CDR3 coding sequence is TGTGCCAGCAGCTTAGACGGGGGGGTGGGAGAGACCCAGTACTTC.